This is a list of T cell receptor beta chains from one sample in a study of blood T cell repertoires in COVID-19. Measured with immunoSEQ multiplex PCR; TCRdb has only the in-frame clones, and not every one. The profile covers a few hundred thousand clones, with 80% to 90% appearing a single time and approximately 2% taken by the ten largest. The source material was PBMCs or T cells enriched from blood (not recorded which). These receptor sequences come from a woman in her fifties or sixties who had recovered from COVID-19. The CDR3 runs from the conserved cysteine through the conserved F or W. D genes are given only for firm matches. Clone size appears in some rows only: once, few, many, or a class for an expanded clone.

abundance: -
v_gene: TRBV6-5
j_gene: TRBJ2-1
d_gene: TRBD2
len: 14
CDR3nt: TGTGCCAGCACTGGCGGGAGGGCCTTGAATGAGCAGTTCTTC
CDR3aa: CASTGGRALNEQFF

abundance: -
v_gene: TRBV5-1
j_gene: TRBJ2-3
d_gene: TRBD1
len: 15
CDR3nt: TGCGCCAGCAGCTTGGGACAGGGGATGACAGATACGCAGTATTTT
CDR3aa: CASSLGQGMTDTQYF

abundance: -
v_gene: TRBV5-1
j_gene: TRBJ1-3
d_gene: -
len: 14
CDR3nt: TGCGCCAGCAGCTTGTGGGACACAAGAAACACCATATATTTT
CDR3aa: CASSLWDTRNTIYF

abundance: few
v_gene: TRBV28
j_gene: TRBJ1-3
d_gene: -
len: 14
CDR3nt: TGTGCCAGCAGTGTCCCCCGGGGTAGAAACACCATATATTTT
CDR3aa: CASSVPRGRNTIYF

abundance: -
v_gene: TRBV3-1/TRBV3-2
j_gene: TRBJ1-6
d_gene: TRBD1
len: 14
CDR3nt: TGTGCCAGCAGTCAGACAGGGGGCGGATCACCCCTCCACTTT
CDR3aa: CASSQTGGGSPLHF

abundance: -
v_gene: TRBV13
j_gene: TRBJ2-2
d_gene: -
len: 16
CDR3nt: TGTGCCAGCAGCTTAAGGGGGGGTCTCAACACCGGGGAGCTGTTTTTT
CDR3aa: CASSLRGGLNTGELFF

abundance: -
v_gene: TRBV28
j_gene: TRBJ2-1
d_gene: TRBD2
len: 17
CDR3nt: TGTGCCAGCAGTTCCCGGTTCGGCGGGAGCGCGTACAATGAGCAGTTCTTC
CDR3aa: CASSSRFGGSAYNEQFF

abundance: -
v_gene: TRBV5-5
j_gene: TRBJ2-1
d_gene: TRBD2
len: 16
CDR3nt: TGTGCCAGCAGCCCCAGACCACTAGCGGGCACCAATGAGCAGTTCTTC
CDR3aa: CASSPRPLAGTNEQFF

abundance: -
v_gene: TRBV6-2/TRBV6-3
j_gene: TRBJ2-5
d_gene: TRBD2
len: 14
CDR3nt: TGTGCCAGCAGTTACCCACTAGCGTGGGAGACCCAGTACTTC
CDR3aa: CASSYPLAWETQYF

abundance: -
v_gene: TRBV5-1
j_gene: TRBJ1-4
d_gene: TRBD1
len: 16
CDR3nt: TGCGCCAGCAGCACCGGACAGGGTGCAACTAATGAAAAACTGTTTTTT
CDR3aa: CASSTGQGATNEKLFF

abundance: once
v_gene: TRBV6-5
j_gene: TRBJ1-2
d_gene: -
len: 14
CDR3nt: TGTGCCAGCAGTCCGGGGGGAGGGGGCTATGGCTACACCTTC
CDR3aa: CASSPGGGGYGYTF

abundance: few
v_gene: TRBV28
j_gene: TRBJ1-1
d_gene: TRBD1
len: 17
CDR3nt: TGTGCCAGCAGTTTAACCGGGACAGGTCCAGGGTACACTGAAGCTTTCTTT
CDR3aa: CASSLTGTGPGYTEAFF

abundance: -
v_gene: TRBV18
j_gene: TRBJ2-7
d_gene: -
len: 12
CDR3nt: TGTGCCAGCTCCACAGGGATAGGAGAGCAGTACTTC
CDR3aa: CASSTGIGEQYF

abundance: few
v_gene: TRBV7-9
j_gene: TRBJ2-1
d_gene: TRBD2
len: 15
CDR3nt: TGTGCCAGCATCCCCCCGGGACTAGCGGGTAGGGGTAAGTTCTTC
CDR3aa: CASIPPGLAGRGKFF

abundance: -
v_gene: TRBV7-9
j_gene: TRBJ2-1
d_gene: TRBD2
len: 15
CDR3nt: TGTGCCAGCAGCTTGGCGGGAGGGCCCTACAATGAGCAGTTCTTC
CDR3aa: CASSLAGGPYNEQFF

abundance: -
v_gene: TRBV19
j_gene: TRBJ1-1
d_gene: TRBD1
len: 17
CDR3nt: TGTGCCAGTAGTGATTTAAACAGGGGGCTGGGGAACACTGAAGCTTTCTTT
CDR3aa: CASSDLNRGLGNTEAFF

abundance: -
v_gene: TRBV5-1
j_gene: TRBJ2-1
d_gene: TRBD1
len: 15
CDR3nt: TGCGCCAGCCGAAAACAGGGGGCAGCCTACAATGAGCAGTTCTTC
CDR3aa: CASRKQGAAYNEQFF

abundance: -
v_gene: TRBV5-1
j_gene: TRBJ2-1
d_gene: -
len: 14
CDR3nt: TGCGCCAGCAGCTTGATGCAGGGTGGGGATGAGCAGTTCTTC
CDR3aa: CASSLMQGGDEQFF

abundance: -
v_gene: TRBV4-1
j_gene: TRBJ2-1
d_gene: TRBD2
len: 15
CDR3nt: TGCGCCAGCAGCCAAGATCCAACTAGCGGGTGGGAGCAGTTCTTC
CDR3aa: CASSQDPTSGWEQFF

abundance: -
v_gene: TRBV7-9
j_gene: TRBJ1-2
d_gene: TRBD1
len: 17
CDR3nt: TGTGCCAGCAGCGGAGGGGACAGGGGGTCCGAGAACTATGGCTACACCTTC
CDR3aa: CASSGGDRGSENYGYTF

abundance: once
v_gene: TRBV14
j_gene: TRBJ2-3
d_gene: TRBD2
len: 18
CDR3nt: TGTGCCAGCAGCCACCTCCGATCTAGCGGTGCTAGCACAGATACGCAGTATTTT
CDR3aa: CASSHLRSSGASTDTQYF

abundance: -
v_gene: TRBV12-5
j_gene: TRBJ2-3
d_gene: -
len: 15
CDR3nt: TGTGCTAGTGGTGCCGGACTTCCCGGTTCGGATACGCAGTATTTT
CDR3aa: CASGAGLPGSDTQYF

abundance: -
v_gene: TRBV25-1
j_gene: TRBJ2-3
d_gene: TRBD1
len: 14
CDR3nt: TGTGCCAGCAGTGTTACAGGGGGGACAGATACGCAGTATTTT
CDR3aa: CASSVTGGTDTQYF

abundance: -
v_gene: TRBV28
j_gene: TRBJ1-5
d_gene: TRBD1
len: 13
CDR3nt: TGTGCCGGTACCCGGGACAGTCGACAGCCCCAGCATTTT
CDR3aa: CAGTRDSRQPQHF

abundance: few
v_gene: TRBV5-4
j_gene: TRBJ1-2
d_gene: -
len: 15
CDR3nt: TGTGCCAGCAGCTTGGTTATGGGGGCCAACTATGGCTACACCTTC
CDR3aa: CASSLVMGANYGYTF

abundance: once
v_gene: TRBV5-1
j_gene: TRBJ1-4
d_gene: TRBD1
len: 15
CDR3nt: TGCGCCAGCAGCCCGGGGGACAGTAATAATGAAAAACTGTTTTTT
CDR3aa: CASSPGDSNNEKLFF

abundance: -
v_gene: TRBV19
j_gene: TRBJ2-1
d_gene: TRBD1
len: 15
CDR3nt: TGTGCCAGTAGTAGCCCGGGACAGAACTACAATGAGCAGTTCTTC
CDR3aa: CASSSPGQNYNEQFF

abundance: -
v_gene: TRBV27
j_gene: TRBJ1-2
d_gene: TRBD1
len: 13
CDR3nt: TGTGCCAGCAGTTTTACAGGGGGCGATGGCTACACCTTC
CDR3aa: CASSFTGGDGYTF

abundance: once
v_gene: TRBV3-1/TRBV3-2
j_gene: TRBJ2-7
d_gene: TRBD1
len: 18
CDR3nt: TGTGCCAGCAGCCAAGAATGGGCCCGACAGGGCCCATCCTACGAGCAGTACTTC
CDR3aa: CASSQEWARQGPSYEQYF

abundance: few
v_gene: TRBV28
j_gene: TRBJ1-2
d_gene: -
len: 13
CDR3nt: TGTGCCAGCAGCCAAACTGCTTTCTATGGCTACACCTTC
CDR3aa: CASSQTAFYGYTF

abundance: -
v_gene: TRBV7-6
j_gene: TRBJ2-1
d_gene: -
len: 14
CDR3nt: TGTGCCAGCAGCTTAGCTGACAAGGGGAATGAGCAGTTCTTC
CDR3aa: CASSLADKGNEQFF

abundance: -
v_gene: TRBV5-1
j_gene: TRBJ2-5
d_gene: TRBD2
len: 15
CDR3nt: TGCGCCAGTGGGCTAGCGGGAGGTCTCGGAGAGACCCAGTACTTC
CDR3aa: CASGLAGGLGETQYF

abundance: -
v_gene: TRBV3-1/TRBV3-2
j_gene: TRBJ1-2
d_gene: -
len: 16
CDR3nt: TGTGCCAGCAGCCAAGATCTTACAGGCAGGCGGTATGGCTACACCTTC
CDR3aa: CASSQDLTGRRYGYTF

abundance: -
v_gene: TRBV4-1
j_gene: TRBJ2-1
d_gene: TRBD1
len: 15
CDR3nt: TGCGCCAGCAGCCCCTGGGACAGGGATTACAATGAGCAGTTCTTC
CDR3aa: CASSPWDRDYNEQFF

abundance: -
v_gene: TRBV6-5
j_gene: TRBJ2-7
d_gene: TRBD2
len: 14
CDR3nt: TGTGCCAGCAGTTACTCTGGGGGGGACTACGAGCAGTACTTC
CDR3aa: CASSYSGGDYEQYF

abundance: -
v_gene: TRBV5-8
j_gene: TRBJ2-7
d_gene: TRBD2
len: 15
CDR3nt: TGTGCCAGCAGCTTTTGGACTAGCGGGAGCCACGAGCAGTACTTC
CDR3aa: CASSFWTSGSHEQYF

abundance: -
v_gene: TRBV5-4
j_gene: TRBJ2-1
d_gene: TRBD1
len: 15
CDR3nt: TGTGCCAGCAGCGCCCAGACAGGGAGTAACAATGAGCAGTTCTTC
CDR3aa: CASSAQTGSNNEQFF

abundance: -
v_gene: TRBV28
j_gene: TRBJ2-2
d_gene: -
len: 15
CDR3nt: TGTGCCAGCAGTTTTTGGCAGGAGAACACCGGGGAGCTGTTTTTT
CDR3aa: CASSFWQENTGELFF

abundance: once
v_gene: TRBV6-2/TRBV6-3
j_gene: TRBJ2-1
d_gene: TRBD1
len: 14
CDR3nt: TGTGCCAGCAGTTCTACGACAGGGTACAATGAGCAGTTCTTC
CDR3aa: CASSSTTGYNEQFF

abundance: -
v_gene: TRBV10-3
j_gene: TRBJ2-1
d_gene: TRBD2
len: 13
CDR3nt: TGTGCCATCGGTACTAGCGGGAGTGTTGAGCAGTTCTTC
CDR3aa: CAIGTSGSVEQFF

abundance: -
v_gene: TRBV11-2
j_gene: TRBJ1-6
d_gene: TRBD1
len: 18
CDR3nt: TGTGCCAGCAGCCCGTGGGGACAGGGAGACTCGTATAATTCACCCCTCCACTTT
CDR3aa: CASSPWGQGDSYNSPLHF

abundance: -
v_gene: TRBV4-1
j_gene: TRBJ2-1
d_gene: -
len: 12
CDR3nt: TGCGCCAGCAGCCAGAACAGGGCTGAGCAGTTCTTC
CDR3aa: CASSQNRAEQFF

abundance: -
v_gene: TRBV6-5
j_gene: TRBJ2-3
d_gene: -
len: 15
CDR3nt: TGTGCCACCTCGAATACAGGGAAGTCGTGGGATACGCAGTATTTT
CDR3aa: CATSNTGKSWDTQYF

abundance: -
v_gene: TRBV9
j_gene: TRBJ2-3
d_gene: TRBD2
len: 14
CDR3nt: TGTGCCAGCAGCCCCCTAGCGGTCACAGATACGCAGTATTTT
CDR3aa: CASSPLAVTDTQYF

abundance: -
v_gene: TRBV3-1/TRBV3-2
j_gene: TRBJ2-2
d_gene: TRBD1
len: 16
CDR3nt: TGTGCCAGCAGCTCCCGTGACAGGGGCTACACCGGGGAGCTGTTTTTT
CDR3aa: CASSSRDRGYTGELFF

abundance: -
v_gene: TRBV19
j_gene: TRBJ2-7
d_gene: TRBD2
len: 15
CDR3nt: TGTGCCAGTAGTATAGGGACTAGCCGATCCTACGAGCAGTACTTC
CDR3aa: CASSIGTSRSYEQYF

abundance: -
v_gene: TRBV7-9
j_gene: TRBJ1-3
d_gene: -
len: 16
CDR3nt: TGTGCCAGCAGCGCCTTAGGGACAACCGGCATTAAGACCATATATTTT
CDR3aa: CASSALGTTGIKTIYF

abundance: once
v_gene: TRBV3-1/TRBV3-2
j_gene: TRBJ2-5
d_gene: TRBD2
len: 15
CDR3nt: TGTGCCAGCAGCCTTCTTAGCGGGAGGGGGGGGACCCAGTACTTC
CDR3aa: CASSLLSGRGGTQYF

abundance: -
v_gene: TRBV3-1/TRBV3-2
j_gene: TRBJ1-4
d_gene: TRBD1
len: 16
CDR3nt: TGTGCCAGCAGCCCAAGACAGGGCGAAACTAATGAAAAACTGTTTTTT
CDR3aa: CASSPRQGETNEKLFF

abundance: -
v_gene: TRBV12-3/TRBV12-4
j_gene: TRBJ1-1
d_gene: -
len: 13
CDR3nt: TGTGCCAGCATTCCAGGGGAGAACACTGAAGCTTTCTTT
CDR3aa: CASIPGENTEAFF

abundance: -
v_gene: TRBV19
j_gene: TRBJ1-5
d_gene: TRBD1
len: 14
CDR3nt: TGTGCCAGTAGTAGAGGACAGGGAAATCAGCCCCAGCATTTT
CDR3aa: CASSRGQGNQPQHF

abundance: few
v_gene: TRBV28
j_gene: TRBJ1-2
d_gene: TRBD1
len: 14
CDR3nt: TGTGCCAGCAGTTTAGAGGGGGCGATAGGTGGCTACACCTTC
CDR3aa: CASSLEGAIGGYTF

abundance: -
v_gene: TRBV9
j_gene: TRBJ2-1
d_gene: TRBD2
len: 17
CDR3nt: TGTGCCAGCAGCGACGGGGTAGCGGGAGGGCCCTACAATGAGCAGTTCTTC
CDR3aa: CASSDGVAGGPYNEQFF